Shown below are 30 T cell receptor beta chains from a single sample sequenced in a study of blood T cell repertoires in COVID-19. Sequenced by immunoSEQ multiplex PCR; TCRdb stores in-frame clones only, minus some. The data hold about 290,000 clones, with over 85% observed a single time. Sequencing used peripheral blood. Source of these receptors: a woman aged 25-40 years with COVID-19, enrolled during active disease.

This chain links TRBV7-2 with TRBJ1-6, with no clear D. This CDR3 is 13 amino acids long. Germline values: CDR1 SGHTA, CDR2 FQGNSA. Trimming left V 1 base short and J 9 bases short, with 7 bases between. This CDR3 reads CASSLDYRSPLHF. The CDR3 DNA reads TGTGCCAGCAGCTTAGATTATCGTTCACCCCTCCACTTT.

The chain combines TRBV6-5 with TRBJ1-5; D remains ambiguous. The V and J ends lost 8 bases and 0 bases respectively, with 11 bases between them. The V gene's germline CDR1 is MNHEY and CDR2 SVGAGI. This CDR3 comprises 14 residues. Here the CDR3 reads CASAHPHSNQPQHF. CDR3 bases: TGTGCCAGCGCACATCCTCATAGCAATCAGCCCCAGCATTTT.

V usage is TRBV5-1 and J usage is TRBJ2-1, with TRBD2 matching over 9 bases. The CDR3 has 14 residues. Germline V CDR1 and CDR2: SGHRS, YFSETQ. V shed 6 bases and J 3 bases; nucleotides not matched to a gene: 4. Written as DNA, the CDR3 is TGCGCCAGCACCAGCGGGGGGTACTACAATGAGCAGTTCTTC. Translation gives CASTSGGYYNEQFF. Complete variable domain (other parts from reference TRBV5-1 and TRBJ2-1): KAGVTQTPRYLIKTRGQQVTLSCSPISGHRSVSWYQQTPGQGLQFLFEYFSETQRNKGNFPGRFSGRQFSNSRSEMNVSTLELGDSALYLCASTSGGYYNEQFFGPGTRLTVL.

This clone was counted once. The V gene is TRBV11-2, the J gene TRBJ2-2; tentatively, D is TRBD2 (5 bases). Per the germline V gene, CDR1 is SGHAT and CDR2 is FQNNGV. The CDR3 is 18 amino acids. Trimming took off 4 bases at V and 0 bases at J, with 18 bases between the two ends. Here the CDR3 DNA reads TGTGCCAGCAGCTCCCCTCGCGGAGGAGGAACGAACACCGGGGAGCTGTTTTTT. This codes for CASSSPRGGGTNTGELFF.

The V gene is TRBV21-1, the J gene TRBJ1-6; no check of the table's D call, TRBD1, against the DNA was made. TRBV21-1 is labeled a pseudogene. The CDR3 extends over 16 amino acids. This CDR3 is CASSPRQGSYNSPLHF. CDR3 sequence (DNA): TGTGCCAGCAGCCCCCGACAGGGCTCCTATAATTCACCCCTCCACTTT.

The chain recombines TRBV27 with TRBJ2-3; TRBD2 aligns across 12 bases. The CDR3 contains 17 residues. V lost 5 bases, J lost 0 bases, and 6 bases stayed unmatched. Germline values: CDR1 MNHEY, CDR2 SMNVEV (reference sequence). CDR3 sequence reads: CASSMTSGGPSTDTQYF. The CDR3 DNA reads as TGTGCCAGCAGTATGACTAGCGGGGGCCCCAGCACAGATACGCAGTATTTT.

The gene calls are TRBV29-1 and TRBJ2-5; possible D gene TRBD1, 6 bases. V dropped 4 bases and J dropped 1 base, with 10 bases sitting between them. Per germline, CDR1 SQVTM and CDR2 ANQGSEA. The CDR3 totals 13 residues. CDR3 nucleotides: TGCAGCGTTGGGTTGGACAGCCAAGAGACCCAGTACTTC. Translating gives CSVGLDSQETQYF.

The rearrangement links TRBV4-1 to TRBJ2-5; TRBD1 is a possible D gene (6 bases). V lost 3 bases to trimming and J lost 2 bases, with 13 bases between them. CDR3 length: 15 amino acids. CDR1 and CDR2 (germline): MGHRA, YSYEKL. The CDR3 region is CASSQGTIKQETQYF. CDR3 in DNA: TGCGCCAGCAGCCAGGGGACAATTAAACAAGAGACCCAGTACTTC.

The chain has TRBV28 and TRBJ1-2; 9 bases align to TRBD1. With 7 bases clipped from V and 8 bases from J, the junction kept 5 bases outside the gene matches. The length of the CDR3 is 12 residues. The germline V gene encodes CDR1 MDHEN and CDR2 SYDVKM. The DNA of the CDR3 is TGTGCCAGCAAGATACAGGGGGCGGGCTACACCTTC. Protein: CASKIQGAGYTF.

The rearrangement links TRBV13 to TRBJ2-7, with TRBD1 matching 7 bases. This CDR3 region has 16 residues. From germline, CDR1 is PRHDT and CDR2 FYEKMQ (reference sequence). Trimming took 5 bases from V and 3 from J; bases not matched to a gene: 13. CDR3: CASSLREGQANYEQYF. The CDR3 DNA is TGTGCCAGCAGCCTACGGGAAGGACAGGCCAACTACGAGCAGTACTTC.

With regard to this clone: The sample holds other DNA sequences that translate to the same CDR3. The chain recombines TRBV6-5 with TRBJ1-4; D uncertain. Trimming took 6 bases from V and 0 from J, leaving 8 bases between them. The germline CDR1 and CDR2 sequences are MNHEY and SVGAGI. CDR3 length: 14 amino acids. The CDR3 loop is CASSRQPTNEKLFF. CDR3 in DNA: TGTGCCAGCAGCCGACAACCAACTAATGAAAAACTGTTTTTT.

This rearrangement joins TRBV5-1 to TRBJ1-6; no definite D call. Trimming cost V 5 bases and J 10 bases, with 16 bases left between them. The CDR3 loop spans 14 amino acids. The germline V gene has CDR1 SGHRS and CDR2 YFSETQ. DNA of the CDR3: TGCGCCAGCAGTGTTACCCCAGGAGGGTCACCCCTCCACTTT. As protein: CASSVTPGGSPLHF. Based on the CDR3 plus reference TRBV5-1 and TRBJ1-6, the full variable domain is KAGVTQTPRYLIKTRGQQVTLSCSPISGHRSVSWYQQTPGQGLQFLFEYFSETQRNKGNFPGRFSGRQFSNSRSEMNVSTLELGDSALYLCASSVTPGGSPLHFGNGTRLTVT.

This chain connects TRBV5-1 to TRBJ1-1, with D uncertain. The V end lost 3 bases, the J end lost 6 bases, and 18 bases lay between the germline ends. The CDR3 has 15 residues. Germline lookup yields CDR1 SGHRS and CDR2 YFSETQ. The CDR3, as DNA: TGCGCCAGCAGCTCCTATACTCGCGGGGAGGCTGAAGCTTTCTTT. Translating it yields CASSSYTRGEAEAFF. Using reference TRBV5-1 and TRBJ1-1 for the parts outside the CDR3, the full variable domain is KAGVTQTPRYLIKTRGQQVTLSCSPISGHRSVSWYQQTPGQGLQFLFEYFSETQRNKGNFPGRFSGRQFSNSRSEMNVSTLELGDSALYLCASSSYTRGEAEAFFGQGTRLTVV.

The V call is TRBV5-8, the J call TRBJ1-6; 7 bases are shared with TRBD1. Trimming at V came to 3 bases and at J to 6 bases, leaving 15 bases not matched to a gene. CDR1 and CDR2 from the germline V gene are SGHTS and YDEGEE. This CDR3 region has 18 residues. CDR3 DNA: TGTGCCAGCAGCTCCGTATTAGGGACAGTGAGATCTAATTCACCCCTCCACTTT. Its translation: CASSSVLGTVRSNSPLHF.

The chain is built from TRBV2 and TRBJ2-2; TRBD2 is a possible D gene (5 bases). Trimming left V 11 bases short and J 0 bases short, with 10 bases between. Germline CDR1 reads SNHLY; CDR2 reads FYNNEI. This CDR3 has 13 residues. The CDR3 bases are TGTGCCTACGGGAAGACGAACACCGGGGAGCTGTTTTTT. This codes for CAYGKTNTGELFF. The entire variable domain, with the rest obtained from reference TRBV2 and TRBJ2-2, is as follows: EPEVTQTPSHQVTQMGQEVILRCVPISNHLYFYWYRQILGQKVEFLVSFYNNEISEKSEIFDDQFSVERPDGSNFTLKIRSTKLEDSAMYFCAYGKTNTGELFFGEGSRLTVL.

This clone is a singleton in its sample. The chain is built from TRBV7-6 and TRBJ2-2, with a possible D match to TRBD2 (5 bases). Per the germline V gene, CDR1 is SGHVS and CDR2 is FNYEAQ. The CDR3 extends over 16 amino acids. The V end lost 4 bases, the J end lost 8 bases, and 20 bases lay between the germline ends. CDR3 bases: TGTGCCAGCAGCTCCTCCCGGGTTCCGGAGGAAGGGGAGCTGTTTTTT. Translating it yields CASSSSRVPEEGELFF.

For this clone: This likely comes from a read error, as the CDR3 has no conserved phenylalanine or tryptophan at its end. The limits of the CDR3 on the DNA are not certain, so only TCRdb's listed CDR3 is given. This chain connects TRBV5-8 to TRBJ2-7; the tabulated D call, TRBD2, remains unverified against the DNA. Germline-derived CDR1 and CDR2 are SGHTS and YDEGEE. Both ends counted, the CDR3 spans 12 residues. The CDR3 is CASSPRLAQQFR.

The count of this clone is one. The V gene is TRBV6-5, the J gene TRBJ1-2; 8 nucleotides align to TRBD1. The CDR3 has 13 amino acids. Germline V CDR1 and CDR2: MNHEY, SVGAGI. Trimming cost V 6 bases and J 8 bases; bases outside gene matches: 8. The CDR3 here is CASSPATGDGYTF. CDR3 sequence (DNA): TGTGCCAGCAGCCCCGCGACAGGGGACGGCTACACCTTC.

The chain is built from TRBV7-6 and TRBJ2-7, with TRBD1 identical over 9 bases. Germline-derived CDR1 and CDR2 are SGHVS and FNYEAQ. The CDR3 totals 12 residues. V shed 5 bases, J shed 9 bases, and the junction held 5 bases outside the gene matches. CDR3 nucleotides: TGTGCCAGCAGCCTTGGGACAGGGATGCAGTACTTC. As protein: CASSLGTGMQYF.

V is TRBV7-6 and J is TRBJ2-7; 9 bases match TRBD1. There are 16 residues in the CDR3. Germline-derived CDR1 and CDR2 are SGHVS and FNYEAQ. The V segment lost 6 bases and the J segment 4 bases; nucleotides outside the gene matches: 13. As DNA, the CDR3 is TGTGCCAGCAGTACGTGGGGACAGGGATTTGAGTACGAGCAGTACTTC. It specifies CASSTWGQGFEYEQYF.

This chain joins TRBV6-1 and TRBJ1-5, with D unclear. V was pared by 1 base and J by 7 bases, with 14 bases between. Germline V gene data show CDR1 as MNHNS and CDR2 as SASEGT. The CDR3 is 15 residues long. The CDR3 loop is CASSEGAGFSQPQHF. Here the CDR3 DNA reads TGTGCCAGCAGTGAAGGGGCGGGGTTTTCACAGCCCCAGCATTTT.

The CDR3 nucleotides read TGTGCCAGCAGTTACGGGAGAGGCTACACCTTC. As protein: CASSYGRGYTF. V and J are TRBV12-3 or TRBV12-4 and TRBJ1-2, with D unresolved. V shed 4 bases and J shed 8 bases, with 8 bases lying between them. The CDR3 extends over 11 amino acids.

This clone was observed once. The chain combines TRBV19 with TRBJ1-1, with D perhaps matching TRBD1 (5 bases). The V end lost 8 bases, the J end lost 4 bases, and 14 bases lay between the germline ends. This CDR3 is built from 13 residues. Germline CDR1 LNHDA, CDR2 SQIVND (reference sequence). This chain's CDR3 is CASEDTAGTEAFF. Here the CDR3 DNA reads TGTGCCAGTGAGGACACCGCTGGCACTGAAGCTTTCTTT.

The CDR3 protein is CASSISLSAGGDYGYTF. The CDR3 coding sequence is TGTGCCAGTAGTATTAGTTTGTCGGCAGGGGGCGACTATGGCTACACCTTC. The chain carries TRBV19 and TRBJ1-2; TRBD1 agrees at 8 bases. Unmatched junction bases numbered 12, after V lost 3 bases and J lost 3 bases. Looked up from germline, CDR1 is LNHDA and CDR2 is SQIVND (reference sequence). The CDR3 runs 17 residues. Together with reference TRBV19 and TRBJ1-2, the CDR3 gives the full variable domain: DGGITQSPKYLFRKEGQNVTLSCEQNLNHDAMYWYRQDPGQGLRLIYYSQIVNDFQKGDIAEGYSVSREKKESFPLTVTSAQKNPTAFYLCASSISLSAGGDYGYTFGSGTRLTVV.

For the CDR3, the DNA is TGCGCCAGCAGCCGGGGACAGGTGGAGGAAAAACTGTTTTTT. Translation: CASSRGQVEEKLFF. This chain links TRBV5-1 with TRBJ1-4, with 8 bases identical to TRBD1. CDR3 length: 14 amino acids. Trimming took 4 bases from V and 8 from J; bases not matched to a gene: 7. The germline CDR1 and CDR2 sequences are SGHRS and YFSETQ.

The chain links TRBV9 to TRBJ2-7, with D possibly being TRBD1 (6 bases). Germline values: CDR1 SGDLS, CDR2 YYNGEE. The V and J ends lost 4 bases and 2 bases respectively, with 10 bases between them. The CDR3 totals 13 residues. In nucleotides, the CDR3 is TGTGCCAGCAGCCAGGGGTACACCTACGAGCAGTACTTC. This encodes CASSQGYTYEQYF.

The V gene is TRBV5-1, the J gene TRBJ2-4, with 10 bases lining up with TRBD1. Trimming cost V 2 bases and J 5 bases; bases outside gene matches: 4. This CDR3 region has 15 residues. Per germline, CDR1 SGHRS and CDR2 YFSETQ. The CDR3 loop reads CASSFVGQGENIQYF. Written as DNA, the CDR3 is TGCGCCAGCAGCTTCGTAGGACAGGGGGAAAACATTCAGTACTTC.

V is TRBV7-8 and J is TRBJ2-5; the D gene is possibly TRBD2 (6 bases). V lost 5 bases to trimming and J lost 5 bases, with 24 bases between them. CDR1 and CDR2 (germline): SGHVS, FQNEAQ. The CDR3 runs 17 residues. The CDR3 sequence is CASSLVGLLAGGETQYF. The CDR3 DNA reads TGTGCCAGCAGCCTCGTAGGGTTACTAGCAGGCGGGGAGACCCAGTACTTC. The whole variable domain, remainder taken from reference TRBV7-8 and TRBJ2-5, is GAGVSQSPRYKVAKRGQDVALRCDPISGHVSLFWYQQALGQGPEFLTYFQNEAQLDKSGLPSDRFFAERPEGSVSTLKIQRTQQEDSAVYLCASSLVGLLAGGETQYFGPGTRLLVL.

The V and J genes are TRBV6-1 and TRBJ2-7, with 7 bases lining up with TRBD1. Germline values: CDR1 MNHNS, CDR2 SASEGT. Trimming took 1 base from V and 12 from J; bases not matched to a gene: 3. This CDR3 is built from 11 residues. The CDR3 bases are TGTGCCAGCAGTGAAGGAGGGACAGCGTACTTC. Translation: CASSEGGTAYF.

The sample holds one count of this clone. J is TRBJ1-2 and V is TRBV28, with 7 bases that match TRBD1. The V gene's germline CDR1 is MDHEN and CDR2 SYDVKM. The J segment lost 5 bases and the V segment lost 7 bases, leaving 13 bases of the junction unmatched. CDR3 length: 15 residues. The CDR3 DNA sequence: TGTGCCAGCATCTCTTCCGGGACAGATTTTTATGGCTACACCTTC. As protein: CASISSGTDFYGYTF.